The rows below give T cell receptor beta chains drawn from one sample of a study of T cells in Graves' hyperthyroidism and ophthalmopathy. One entry per CDR3 protein results from TCRdb running MiXCR on the multiplex PCR reads. The table records more than 450,000 distinct CDR3 sequences, approximately 20% of them present only once. The sequenced material came from blood. These receptors came from a man aged 35-49 years with Graves' ophthalmopathy. The CDR3 runs from the conserved cysteine through the conserved F or W. The D gene is left open where the match is weak. Where a row states a size, it is once, few, many or the class of an expanded clone; other rows omit it.

CDR3aa: CASSTDRGDSPLHF
CDR3nt: TGTGCCAGCAGTACGGACAGGGGCGATTCACCCCTCCACTTT
d_gene: TRBD1
abundance: .
v_gene: TRBV6-1
j_gene: TRBJ1-6

CDR3aa: CAWTRDYGYTF
CDR3nt: TGTGCCTGGACCAGGGACTATGGCTACACCTTC
d_gene: .
abundance: many
v_gene: TRBV30
j_gene: TRBJ1-2

CDR3aa: CASSPRQGYNQPQHF
CDR3nt: TGTGCCAGCAGCCCCCGACAGGGGTACAATCAGCCCCAGCATTTT
d_gene: TRBD1
abundance: few
v_gene: TRBV7-8
j_gene: TRBJ1-5

CDR3aa: CASSPALDFSYGYTF
CDR3nt: TGTGCCAGCTCACCTGCATTGGATTTTAGTTATGGCTACACCTTC
d_gene: .
abundance: many
v_gene: TRBV18
j_gene: TRBJ1-2

CDR3aa: CASSSGQPGRETQYF
CDR3nt: TGTGCCAGCAGTAGTGGACAACCGGGTCGGGAGACCCAGTACTTC
d_gene: .
abundance: many
v_gene: TRBV28
j_gene: TRBJ2-5

CDR3aa: CAWSASGPQHF
CDR3nt: TGTGCCTGGAGTGCCTCGGGGCCCCAGCATTTT
d_gene: .
abundance: .
v_gene: TRBV30
j_gene: TRBJ1-5

CDR3aa: CASSLRLEATQYF
CDR3nt: TGTGCCAGTAGTTTGCGATTAGAGGCCACGCAGTATTTT
d_gene: .
abundance: .
v_gene: TRBV19
j_gene: TRBJ2-3

CDR3aa: CATSDASSGSTDTQYF
CDR3nt: TGTGCCACCAGTGATGCCTCTTCGGGGAGCACAGATACGCAGTATTTT
d_gene: .
abundance: once
v_gene: TRBV24-1
j_gene: TRBJ2-3

CDR3aa: CSARGTYLAGVEYF
CDR3nt: TGCAGTGCTAGAGGGACGTATTTAGCGGGGGTTGAGTATTTT
d_gene: TRBD2
abundance: .
v_gene: TRBV20-1
j_gene: TRBJ2-3

CDR3aa: CASSLTGDSGYTF
CDR3nt: TGTGCCAGTAGTCTCACAGGGGACAGTGGCTACACCTTC
d_gene: TRBD1
abundance: many
v_gene: TRBV19
j_gene: TRBJ1-2